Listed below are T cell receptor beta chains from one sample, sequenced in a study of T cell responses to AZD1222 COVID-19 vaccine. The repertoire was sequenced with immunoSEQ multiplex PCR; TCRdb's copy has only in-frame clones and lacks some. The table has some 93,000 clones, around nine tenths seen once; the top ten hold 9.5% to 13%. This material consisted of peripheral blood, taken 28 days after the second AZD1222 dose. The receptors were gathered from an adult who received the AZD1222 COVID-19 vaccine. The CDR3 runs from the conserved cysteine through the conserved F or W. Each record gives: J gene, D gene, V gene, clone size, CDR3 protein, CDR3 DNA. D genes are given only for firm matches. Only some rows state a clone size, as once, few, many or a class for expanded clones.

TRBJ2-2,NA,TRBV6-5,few,CASRTRVTGELFF,TGTGCCAGCAGGACGCGGGTAACCGGGGAGCTGTTTTTT
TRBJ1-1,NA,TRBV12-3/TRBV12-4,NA,CASSNQWATEAFF,TGTGCCAGCAGTAACCAGTGGGCCACTGAAGCTTTCTTT
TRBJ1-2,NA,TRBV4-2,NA,CASSSTVDYGYTF,TGTGCCAGCAGCAGCACGGTTGACTATGGCTACACCTTC
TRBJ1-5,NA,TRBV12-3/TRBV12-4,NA,CASSRANQPQHF,TGTGCCAGCAGTCGGGCCAATCAGCCCCAGCATTTT
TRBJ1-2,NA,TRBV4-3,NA,CASSQEPSGRGGGYTF,TGCGCCAGCAGCCAAGAACCCTCCGGCAGAGGAGGTGGCTACACCTTC
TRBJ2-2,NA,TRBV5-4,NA,CASSLIQGTGELFF,TGTGCCAGCAGCTTAATCCAAGGAACCGGGGAGCTGTTTTTT
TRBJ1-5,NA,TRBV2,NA,CASSRLRIQPQHF,TGTGCCAGCAGTCGACTACGGATCCAGCCCCAGCATTTT
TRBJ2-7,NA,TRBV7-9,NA,CASSSGGQIYVSEQYF,TGTGCCAGCAGCTCCGGGGGACAGATCTATGTCTCCGAGCAGTACTTC
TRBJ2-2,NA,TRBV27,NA,CASSFAPYTGELFF,TGTGCCAGCAGTTTTGCACCATACACCGGGGAGCTGTTTTTT
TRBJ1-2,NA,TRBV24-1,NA,CATSDAQGYTF,TGTGCCACCAGTGACGCCCAAGGCTACACCTTC
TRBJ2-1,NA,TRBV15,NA,CATSRDYDDEQFF,TGTGCCACCAGCAGAGATTACGATGATGAGCAGTTCTTC
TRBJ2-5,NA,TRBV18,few,CASSLPGHQETQYF,TGTGCCAGCTCACTTCCGGGACACCAAGAGACCCAGTACTTC
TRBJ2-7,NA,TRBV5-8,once,CASRLAGGGGYEQYF,TGTGCCAGCAGATTGGCCGGCGGAGGGGGTTACGAGCAGTACTTC
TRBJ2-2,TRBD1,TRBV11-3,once,CASSPTGTGNGELFF,TGTGCCAGCAGCCCGACCGGGACAGGGAACGGGGAGCTGTTTTTT
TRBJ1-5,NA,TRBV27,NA,CASSSGHNQPQHF,TGTGCCAGCAGTTCGGGACACAATCAGCCCCAGCATTTT
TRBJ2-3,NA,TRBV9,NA,CASSAPGAVKGDTQYF,TGTGCCAGCAGCGCCCCCGGGGCGGTCAAGGGAGATACGCAGTATTTT
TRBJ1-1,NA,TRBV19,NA,CASGNRPGRGNTEAFF,TGTGCCAGTGGAAACCGGCCAGGACGGGGGAACACTGAAGCTTTCTTT
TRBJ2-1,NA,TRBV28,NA,CASSSHGSRDNEQFF,TGTGCCAGCAGTTCGCATGGGTCCAGGGACAATGAGCAGTTCTTC
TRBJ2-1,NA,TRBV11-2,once,CASSLGLASADEQFF,TGTGCCAGCAGCTTAGGGTTAGCGTCCGCGGATGAGCAGTTCTTC
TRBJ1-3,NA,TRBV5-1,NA,CASSLAGAASGNTIYF,TGCGCCAGCAGCTTGGCCGGTGCAGCCTCTGGAAACACCATATATTTT
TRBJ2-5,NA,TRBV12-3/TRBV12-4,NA,CASSLGETQYF,TGTGCCAGCAGTTTAGGGGAGACCCAGTACTTC
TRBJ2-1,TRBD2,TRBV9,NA,CASSAQNPGTSGFDEQFF,TGTGCCAGCAGCGCTCAAAATCCCGGGACTAGCGGTTTCGATGAGCAGTTCTTC
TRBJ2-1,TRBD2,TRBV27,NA,CASSSGTSGYNEQFF,TGTGCCAGCAGTTCCGGGACTAGCGGTTACAATGAGCAGTTCTTC
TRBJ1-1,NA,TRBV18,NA,CASSPPLSNTEAFF,TGTGCCAGCTCACCACCTCTCAGTAACACTGAAGCTTTCTTT
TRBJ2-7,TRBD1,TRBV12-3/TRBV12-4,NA,CASRGQGNYEQYF,TGTGCCAGTCGGGGACAGGGGAACTACGAGCAGTACTTC
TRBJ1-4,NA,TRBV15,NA,CATSRDREGNEKLFF,TGTGCCACCAGCAGAGATCGAGAGGGGAATGAAAAACTGTTTTTT
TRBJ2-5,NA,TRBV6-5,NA,CASSWPLFYQETQYF,TGTGCCAGCAGTTGGCCCTTGTTCTACCAAGAGACCCAGTACTTC
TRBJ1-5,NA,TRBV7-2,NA,CASSLSGAINQPQHF,TGTGCCAGCAGCTTATCTGGGGCCATAAATCAGCCCCAGCATTTT
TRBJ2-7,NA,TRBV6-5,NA,CASGSASTYEQYF,TGTGCCAGCGGGTCGGCATCTACCTACGAGCAGTACTTC
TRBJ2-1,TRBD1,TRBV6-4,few,CASSERDSDEQFF,TGTGCCAGCAGCGAAAGGGACAGCGATGAGCAGTTCTTC
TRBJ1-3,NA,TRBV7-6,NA,CASSRQSFSGNTIYF,TGTGCCAGCAGTCGGCAGTCTTTCTCTGGAAACACCATATATTTT
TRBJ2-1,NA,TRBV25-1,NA,CASSFGTDEQFF,TGTGCCAGTTCCTTTGGTACGGATGAGCAGTTCTTC
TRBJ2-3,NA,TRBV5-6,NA,CASRTWVSSTDTQYF,TGTGCCAGCAGGACGTGGGTCTCTAGCACAGATACGCAGTATTTT
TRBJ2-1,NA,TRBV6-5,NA,CASSRPSYNEQFF,TGTGCCAGCAGCCGTCCTAGCTACAATGAGCAGTTCTTC
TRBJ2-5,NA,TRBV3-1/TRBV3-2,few,CASSQDPGETQYF,TGTGCCAGCAGCCAAGATCCAGGGGAGACCCAGTACTTC
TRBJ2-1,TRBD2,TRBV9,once,CASSERPTSGAYNEQFF,TGTGCCAGCAGCGAGCGCCCGACTAGCGGGGCTTACAATGAGCAGTTCTTC
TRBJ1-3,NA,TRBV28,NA,CASSYLGGHSGNTIYF,TGTGCCAGCAGTTACCTGGGAGGACACAGCGGAAACACCATATATTTT
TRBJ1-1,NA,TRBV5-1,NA,CASSLVKGNTEAFF,TGCGCCAGCAGCTTGGTGAAGGGGAACACTGAAGCTTTCTTT
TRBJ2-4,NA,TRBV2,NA,CASSPEDYLAGNIQYF,TGTGCCAGCAGTCCCGAAGACTATTTAGCCGGGAACATTCAGTACTTC
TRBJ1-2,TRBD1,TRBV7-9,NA,CASSRQGLDGYTF,TGTGCCAGCAGCCGACAGGGGCTGGATGGCTACACCTTC
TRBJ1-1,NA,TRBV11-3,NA,CASSPVSPTGRNTEAFF,TGTGCCAGCAGCCCCGTGTCCCCTACAGGGCGGAACACTGAAGCTTTCTTT
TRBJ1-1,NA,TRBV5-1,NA,CASSSETGGTEAFF,TGCGCCAGCAGTTCTGAGACCGGGGGGACTGAAGCTTTCTTT
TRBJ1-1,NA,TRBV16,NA,CASTRVNTEAFF,TGTGCCAGCACCCGGGTGAACACTGAAGCTTTCTTT
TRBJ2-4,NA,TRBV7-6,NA,CASSLQGVGNIQYF,TGTGCCAGCAGCTTACAGGGTGTGGGAAACATTCAGTACTTC
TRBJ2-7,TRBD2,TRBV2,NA,CASRKAGGQDEQYF,TGTGCCAGCAGAAAAGCGGGGGGGCAGGACGAGCAGTACTTC
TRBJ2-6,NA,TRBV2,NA,CASRGPGVTRSGANVLTF,TGTGCCAGCAGGGGACCGGGAGTTACCCGCTCTGGGGCCAACGTCCTGACTTTC